The 24 T cell receptor beta chains presented below share a single source sample, sequenced in a study of blood T cell repertoires in COVID-19. Clones were sequenced by immunoSEQ multiplex PCR, and TCRdb holds only the in-frame ones, with some missing. The sample records hundreds of thousands of clones, about 90% being singletons. The sample comprised peripheral blood. Receptors originate from a man of 80 years or more with acute or convalescent COVID-19.

The chain recombines TRBV7-2 with TRBJ2-6; 9 bases align to TRBD2. The length of the CDR3 is 19 residues. CDR1 and CDR2 from the germline V gene are SGHTA and FQGNSA. The ends lost 5 bases at V and 0 bases at J; junction bases unmatched: 11. The CDR3 is CASSLSRSGGYSGANVLTF. DNA for the CDR3: TGTGCCAGCAGCCTCTCCCGTAGCGGGGGTTACTCTGGGGCCAACGTCCTGACTTTC.

The CDR3 here is CASSVRQGPYEQYF. The CDR3 nucleotides are TGTGCCAGCAGTGTCCGACAGGGGCCCTACGAGCAGTACTTC. The genes are TRBV27 and TRBJ2-7; 8 bases are a match to TRBD1. The CDR3 is made up of 14 amino acids. The junction had 5 bases not matched to a gene; V was cut back by 5 bases and J by 2 bases. Germline V gene sequence: CDR1 MNHEY, CDR2 SMNVEV (reference sequence).

This chain connects TRBV5-8 to TRBJ2-5, with 7 nucleotides matching TRBD1. This CDR3 has 19 amino acids. Germline-derived CDR1 and CDR2 are SGHTS and YDEGEE. The junction had 22 bases not matched to a gene; V was cut back by 2 bases and J by 6 bases. DNA of the CDR3: TGTGCCAGCAGCTTTGAACATCAGGGGGTTCGGAGTAAGGTGAAGACCCAGTACTTC. The encoded protein is CASSFEHQGVRSKVKTQYF.

The chain combines TRBV19 with TRBJ2-7; 7 nucleotides agree with TRBD1. Germline CDR1 LNHDA, CDR2 SQIVND (reference sequence). V shed 7 bases, J shed 2 bases, and the junction held 8 bases outside the gene matches. The CDR3 totals 14 residues. The DNA for the CDR3 is TGTGCCAGTAACCAGGGGGTTACGGCCTACGAGCAGTACTTC. As protein: CASNQGVTAYEQYF.

The chain joins TRBV18 to TRBJ1-6; D possibly corresponds to TRBD1 (5 bases). Germline assignment: CDR1 KGHSH and CDR2 LQKENI. The CDR3 runs to 15 residues. V lost 2 bases, J lost 0 bases, and 5 bases lay in between. The CDR3 DNA reads TGTGCCAGCTCACCAACAGGCTCCTATAATTCACCCCTCCACTTT. It translates to CASSPTGSYNSPLHF.

The chain links TRBV19 to TRBJ2-2; tentatively, D is TRBD1 (6 bases). CDR1 LNHDA and CDR2 SQIVND come from the germline V gene (reference sequence). This CDR3 is 12 amino acids long. V lost 3 bases and J lost 8, with 7 bases in between. CDR3 coding DNA: TGTGCCAGTAGTATGGGGGCTGGGGAGCTGTTTTTT. It is translated as CASSMGAGELFF.

This chain connects TRBV7-3 to TRBJ2-3, with 7 bases matching TRBD2. The CDR3 runs to 15 residues. V was clipped by 5 bases and J by 2 bases; unmatched bases: 7. Germline V gives CDR1 SGHTA, CDR2 FQGTGA. The CDR3: CASSPSGILTDTQYF. Written as DNA, the CDR3 is TGTGCCAGCAGCCCAAGCGGGATCCTCACAGATACGCAGTATTTT.

This clone was picked up one time. V and J are TRBV6-5 and TRBJ1-1; D is uncertain. Germline CDR1 is MNHEY and CDR2 is SVGAGI. Trimming took off 2 bases at V and 1 base at J, with 8 bases between the two ends. This CDR3 is 14 amino acids long. Here the CDR3 reads CASSYETPNTEAFF. The DNA for the CDR3 is TGTGCCAGCAGTTACGAGACACCGAACACTGAAGCTTTCTTT.

The chain links TRBV7-3 to TRBJ2-3, with TRBD2 matching over 11 bases. CDR3 length: 15 amino acids. V lost 2 bases to trimming and J lost 4 bases; unmatched junction nucleotides: 2. Germline CDR1 reads SGHTA; CDR2 reads FQGTGA. CDR3 residues: CASSLLAGGADTQYF. CDR3 nucleotides: TGTGCCAGCAGCTTATTAGCGGGAGGGGCAGATACGCAGTATTTT.

The chain recombines TRBV5-1 with TRBJ1-2, with no clear D. The CDR3 loop spans 15 amino acids. Trimming removed 1 base at V and 4 bases at J, with 14 bases between. Germline CDR1 SGHRS, CDR2 YFSETQ. In DNA form, the CDR3 reads TGCGCCAGCAGCTTGATGATGAACTCCGTCTATGGCTACACCTTC. This sequence encodes CASSLMMNSVYGYTF.

The chain joins TRBV6-5 to TRBJ1-2; D perhaps matches TRBD1 (5 bases). Trimming took 0 bases from V and 0 from J, leaving 11 bases between them. The CDR3 consists of 16 residues. CDR1 is MNHEY and CDR2 is SVGAGI in the germline V gene. The CDR3 reads CASSYSRGRANYGYTF. CDR3 coding DNA: TGTGCCAGCAGTTACTCGCGGGGCAGGGCTAACTATGGCTACACCTTC.

This clone showed up just a few times. The V and J genes are TRBV19 and TRBJ1-6; D perhaps matches TRBD1 (5 bases). This CDR3 contains 18 residues. The germline V gene has CDR1 LNHDA and CDR2 SQIVND (reference sequence). V was clipped by 3 bases and J by 4 bases, with 19 bases between them. The CDR3, as DNA: TGTGCCAGTAGTATGACCGTCCCCGGGACTCAGTATAATTCACCCCTCCACTTT. This codes for CASSMTVPGTQYNSPLHF.

This sequence joins TRBV7-3 and TRBJ2-1; 7 bases map to TRBD2. There are 15 residues in the CDR3. Germline V gene sequence: CDR1 SGHTA, CDR2 FQGTGA. Trimming took 2 bases from V and 6 from J; bases not matched to a gene: 7. The CDR3 DNA follows: TGTGCCAGCAGCTTATCTGGCGGGAGTAGCAATGAGCAGTTCTTC. Translating gives CASSLSGGSSNEQFF.

The rearrangement joins TRBV3-1 (or the pseudogene TRBV3-2) to TRBJ2-1, with 7 bases that match TRBD1. CDR3 length: 14 amino acids. V lost 6 bases, J lost 8 bases, and 10 bases stayed unmatched. Germline-derived CDR1 and CDR2 are LGHDT and YNNKEL (reference sequence). The CDR3, as DNA: TGTGCCAGCAGTGTCACAGGGGTTAGGGATGAGCAGTTCTTC. This gives the protein CASSVTGVRDEQFF.

V gene TRBV3-1 (or the pseudogene TRBV3-2) combines with J gene TRBJ2-1; tentatively, D is TRBD2 (5 bases). Trimming took 5 bases from V and 4 from J, leaving 15 bases between them. Germline values: CDR1 LGHDT, CDR2 YNNKEL (reference sequence). The CDR3 totals 15 residues. The CDR3 spells CASSGTWGDYNEQFF. In nucleotides, the CDR3 is TGTGCCAGCAGCGGCACGTGGGGAGATTACAATGAGCAGTTCTTC.

The rearrangement joins TRBV7-9 to TRBJ1-4; 11 bases line up with TRBD1. The CDR3 contains 16 residues. J gave up 2 bases and V 5 bases, and 4 bases lay outside the gene matches. Germline-derived CDR1 and CDR2 are SEHNR and FQNEAQ (reference sequence). The CDR3 region is CASSAGDRGTNEKLFF. In DNA, the CDR3 is TGTGCCAGCAGCGCGGGGGACAGGGGGACTAATGAAAAACTGTTTTTT.

This chain uses TRBV2 with TRBJ2-7; D gene uncertain. V was cut by 7 bases and J by 0 bases, with 19 bases left in between. Per germline, CDR1 SNHLY and CDR2 FYNNEI. This CDR3 has 16 amino acids. In DNA form, the CDR3 reads TGTGCCAGCATTTATGGTTTCGGCCCTAGCTCCTACGAGCAGTACTTC. Protein: CASIYGFGPSSYEQYF.

The genes are TRBV11-2 and TRBJ2-2; TRBD1 is a possible D gene (6 bases). The CDR3 length is 16 residues. In germline, CDR1 is SGHAT, CDR2 FQNNGV. The V and J ends lost 5 bases and 1 base respectively, with 14 bases between them. CDR3 loop: CASSGRGVWNTGELFF. CDR3 in DNA: TGTGCCAGCAGCGGCAGGGGTGTATGGAACACCGGGGAGCTGTTTTTT. Supplemented by reference TRBV11-2 and TRBJ2-2, the full variable domain reads EAGVAQSPRYKIIEKRQSVAFWCNPISGHATLYWYQQILGQGPKLLIQFQNNGVVDDSQLPKDRFSAERLKGVDSTLKIQPAKLEDSAVYLCASSGRGVWNTGELFFGEGSRLTVL.

The V gene is TRBV5-6, the J gene TRBJ1-5, with D uncertain. V dropped 4 bases and J dropped 5 bases, with 7 bases sitting between them. This CDR3 region has 12 residues. Germline lookup yields CDR1 SGHDT and CDR2 YYEEEE. The CDR3 sequence is CASSVRDQPQHF. For the CDR3, the DNA is TGTGCCAGCAGCGTACGGGATCAGCCCCAGCATTTT. Full variable domain (missing parts from reference TRBV5-6 and TRBJ1-5): DAGVTQSPTHLIKTRGQQVTLRCSPKSGHDTVSWYQQALGQGPQFIFQYYEEEERQRGNFPDRFSGHQFPNYSSELNVNALLLGDSALYLCASSVRDQPQHFGDGTRLSIL.

The rearrangement joins TRBV14 to TRBJ1-6, with D possibly matching TRBD1 (6 bases). The CDR3 runs 15 residues. The germline CDR1 and CDR2 sequences are SGHDN and FVKESK. V lost 1 base and J 4 bases, leaving 8 bases between the germline ends. The CDR3 is CASSQGRGYNSPLHF. In DNA form, the CDR3 reads TGTGCCAGCAGCCAAGGCAGGGGATATAATTCACCCCTCCACTTT.

This sequence joins TRBV7-2 and TRBJ2-4; possible D gene TRBD2, 5 bases. The CDR3 is made up of 14 amino acids. CDR1 is SGHTA and CDR2 is FQGNSA in the germline V gene. Trimming pared 5 bases from V and 8 bases from J, leaving 16 bases between. The CDR3 is CASSPSRESDIQYF. DNA for the CDR3: TGTGCCAGCAGCCCATCTAGGGAGTCCGACATTCAGTACTTC.

CDR3 in amino acids: CASSQFVVAGGRNTQYF. The CDR3 DNA reads as TGTGCCAGCAGCCAATTCGTGGTAGCGGGAGGGAGGAATACGCAGTATTTT. This chain links TRBV14 with TRBJ2-3; TRBD2 matches 11 bases. The length of the CDR3 is 17 residues. Trimming at V came to 2 bases and at J to 7 bases, leaving 11 bases not matched to a gene. Germline-derived CDR1 and CDR2 are SGHDN and FVKESK.

This clone was observed a few times. The sample contains more than one DNA sequence encoding this CDR3. V gene TRBV9 combines with J gene TRBJ1-1; D is undetermined. Germline assignment: CDR1 SGDLS and CDR2 YYNGEE. The V end was cut by 0 bases, the J end by 2 bases, with 8 bases between. This CDR3 comprises 14 residues. The CDR3 DNA is TGTGCCAGCAGCGTAGGGCAGGCAAACACTGAAGCTTTCTTT. Protein: CASSVGQANTEAFF.

The chain joins TRBV29-1 to TRBJ2-1; possible D gene TRBD2, 6 bases. V gave up 7 bases and J gave up 5 bases, with 15 bases separating them. The CDR3 totals 13 residues. Germline V gene data show CDR1 as SQVTM and CDR2 as ANQGSEA. CDR3 amino acids: CSGELAVNNEQFF. CDR3 sequence (DNA): TGCAGCGGGGAACTAGCAGTTAACAATGAGCAGTTCTTC.